A single sample is the source of the 32 T cell receptor beta chains below, sequenced in a study of T cell changes during pregnancy in multiple sclerosis. Assay: immunoSEQ multiplex PCR; the TCRdb copy retains only in-frame clones and omits some. The data contain under 65,000 clones, 91% of them singletons. This specimen consisted of peripheral blood, obtained after pregnancy. The receptor set was obtained from a female donor in good health, enrolled as a control in a pregnancy study.

V is TRBV30 and J is TRBJ2-1, with 7 positions matching TRBD2. The germline V gene has CDR1 GTSNPN and CDR2 SVGIG (reference sequence). V lost 4 bases, J lost 0 bases, and 9 bases stayed unmatched. This CDR3 is 16 amino acids long. Here the CDR3 reads CAWKRGVGDSYNEQFF. The CDR3 region has the DNA TGTGCCTGGAAACGGGGGGTAGGAGACTCCTACAATGAGCAGTTCTTC. Filled out from reference TRBV30 and TRBJ2-1, the complete variable domain reads SQTIHQWPATLVQPVGSPLSLECTVEGTSNPNLYWYRQAAGRGLQLLFYSVGIGQISSEVPQNLSASRPQDRQFILSSKKLLLSDSGFYLCAWKRGVGDSYNEQFFGPGTRLTVL.

V is TRBV19 and J is TRBJ2-3; D may be TRBD2 (5 bases). The CDR3 length is 13 residues. The V gene's germline CDR1 is LNHDA and CDR2 SQIVND (reference sequence). Trimming stripped 4 bases from V and 2 bases from J, with 7 bases between. The CDR3 here is CASSNRDTDTQYF. The CDR3, as DNA: TGTGCCAGTAGTAACCGGGACACAGATACGCAGTATTTT.

This chain connects TRBV7-9 to TRBJ2-3; D perhaps matches TRBD2 (7 bases). V was pared by 5 bases and J by 4 bases, with 16 bases between. CDR1 and CDR2 (germline): SEHNR, FQNEAQ (reference sequence). There are 15 residues in the CDR3. CDR3: CASSPRGGAPDTQYF. The CDR3 nucleotides are TGTGCCAGCAGCCCGAGGGGGGGGGCCCCAGATACGCAGTATTTT.

The rearrangement joins TRBV5-6 to TRBJ1-5; no firm D call. The V end was cut by 0 bases, the J end by 4 bases, with 8 bases between. CDR1 SGHDT and CDR2 YYEEEE come from the germline V gene. The CDR3 has 14 residues. DNA of the CDR3: TGTGCCAGCAGCTTGGTAACAGCTAATCAGCCCCAGCATTTT. This sequence encodes CASSLVTANQPQHF.

The V call is TRBV28, the J call TRBJ1-4, with D possibly TRBD1 on 6 matching bases. The CDR3 sequence is 18 residues long. V lost 3 bases and J 3 bases, leaving 20 bases between the germline ends. The germline CDR1 and CDR2 sequences are MDHEN and SYDVKM. The CDR3 spells CASSFTGLGVQSNEKLFF. In nucleotides, the CDR3 is TGTGCCAGCAGTTTTACAGGGTTGGGAGTTCAATCTAATGAAAAACTGTTTTTT.

V usage is TRBV19 and J usage is TRBJ1-6; 7 nucleotides align to TRBD1. This CDR3 contains 14 residues. The V gene's germline CDR1 is LNHDA and CDR2 SQIVND (reference sequence). Trimming cost V 5 bases and J 8 bases; bases outside gene matches: 6. The DNA for the CDR3 is TGTGCCAGTAGTCTTCGACAGGGTGATTCACCCCTCCACTTT. Protein product: CASSLRQGDSPLHF.

V and J are TRBV2 and TRBJ2-3, with 7 bases matching TRBD2. CDR3 length: 13 residues. CDR1 and CDR2 from the germline V gene are SNHLY and FYNNEI. Trimming removed 3 bases from V and 7 bases from J; junction bases left unmatched: 4. The CDR3 loop reads CASSDVAGYTQYF. In DNA, the CDR3 is TGTGCCAGCAGTGATGTAGCGGGCTATACGCAGTATTTT.

The chain joins TRBV7-9 to TRBJ2-3; a possible D gene is TRBD1 (5 bases). Trimming shortened V by 6 bases and J by 2 bases, and 15 bases separated the two germline ends. The CDR3 is 15 amino acids. Germline CDR1 SEHNR, CDR2 FQNEAQ (reference sequence). The CDR3 spells CASRKGPGPTDTQYF. The DNA for the CDR3 is TGTGCCAGCAGAAAAGGGCCAGGGCCCACAGATACGCAGTATTTT.

The J gene is TRBJ1-2, the V gene TRBV29-1, with D tentatively TRBD1 (5 bases). The germline V and J ends were trimmed by 6 bases and 4 bases, with 15 bases remaining between them. The length of the CDR3 is 13 residues. Germline CDR1 reads SQVTM; CDR2 reads ANQGSEA. In DNA, the CDR3 is TGCAGCGTCTTAGGGGCGCGGGGCTATGGCTACACCTTC. Its translation is CSVLGARGYGYTF.

This chain uses TRBV20-1 with TRBJ1-2; D is possibly TRBD1 (6 bases). The CDR3 totals 11 residues. CDR1 is DFQATT, CDR2 SNEGSKA, per germline (reference sequence). The ends were cut back, 5 bases at V and 3 bases at J, with 7 bases in the middle. The DNA for the CDR3 is TGCAGTGCTCAGGGGTACTATGGCTACACCTTC. The encoded protein is CSAQGYYGYTF.

The chain joins TRBV19 to TRBJ1-1, with TRBD1 identical over 8 bases. The CDR3 length is 16 residues. Looked up from germline, CDR1 is LNHDA and CDR2 is SQIVND (reference sequence). The V gene end was trimmed by 4 bases and the J gene end by 3 bases; junction bases not matched to a gene: 10. In DNA form, the CDR3 reads TGTGCCAGTAGTACCAATCCGGACAGGGCACACACTGAAGCTTTCTTT. Protein product: CASSTNPDRAHTEAFF.

This clone was seen once. The V and J genes are TRBV5-1 and TRBJ2-7, with TRBD1 matching 9 bases. CDR3 size: 15 residues. Germline V gene data show CDR1 as SGHRS and CDR2 as YFSETQ. Trimming took 6 bases from V and 7 from J; bases not matched to a gene: 14. The CDR3 DNA reads as TGCGCCAGCACACTCCTGGGGACAGGGCGGGAAGAGCAGTACTTC. Its translation: CASTLLGTGREEQYF.

The rearrangement links TRBV28 to TRBJ2-1; TRBD1 aligns across 7 bases. Trimming took 6 bases from V and 9 from J; bases not matched to a gene: 11. The CDR3 length is 14 residues. The germline gives CDR1 MDHEN, CDR2 SYDVKM. CDR3 protein: CASRYRQGVGEQFF. The CDR3 DNA sequence: TGTGCCAGCAGGTACCGTCAGGGGGTGGGTGAGCAGTTCTTC.

This clone was counted once. This chain connects TRBV5-1 to TRBJ2-4, with 7 positions matching TRBD1. V shed 5 bases, J shed 3 bases, and the junction held 11 bases outside the gene matches. CDR1 is SGHRS, CDR2 YFSETQ, per germline. The CDR3 totals 16 residues. The DNA for the CDR3 is TGCGCCAGCAGTTTCGAAAAAGGACAGGTCAAAAACATTCAGTACTTC. Its translation: CASSFEKGQVKNIQYF.

This chain joins TRBV28 and TRBJ2-1; 8 nucleotides match TRBD2. J was trimmed by 9 bases and V by 8 bases; bases with no gene match: 15. The CDR3 consists of 15 residues. Germline CDR1 is MDHEN and CDR2 is SYDVKM. The CDR3 region is CASGQPGLVGVEQFF. DNA of the CDR3: TGTGCCAGCGGCCAACCGGGACTAGTTGGTGTTGAGCAGTTCTTC.

The chain is built from TRBV2 and TRBJ1-6, with D maybe TRBD1 (6 bases). V lost 4 bases and J 10 bases, leaving 14 bases between the germline ends. CDR1 and CDR2 from the germline V gene are SNHLY and FYNNEI. This CDR3 contains 14 residues. This CDR3 reads CASSVVRGISPLHF. The CDR3 bases are TGTGCCAGCAGTGTTGTCAGGGGAATATCACCCCTCCACTTT.

This chain's CDR3 is CTSSVVRNTGELFF. The CDR3 DNA reads TGCACCAGCAGTGTAGTGCGAAACACCGGGGAGCTGTTTTTT. V gene TRBV1 combines with J gene TRBJ2-2; TRBD2 reflects the table's D call only, with no check against the DNA. TRBV1 is given as a pseudogene. CDR3 length: 14 residues.

This chain joins TRBV19 and TRBJ1-5, with D perhaps TRBD1 (5 bases). The CDR3 loop spans 16 amino acids. The germline V gene has CDR1 LNHDA and CDR2 SQIVND (reference sequence). Deletions cut 3 bases from V and 2 bases from J, with 14 bases between. The DNA for the CDR3 is TGTGCCAGTAGTATTTTCGGGGGTCGAGGCAATCAGCCCCAGCATTTT. This gives the protein CASSIFGGRGNQPQHF. The variable domain in full, completed from reference TRBV19 and TRBJ1-5, reads DGGITQSPKYLFRKEGQNVTLSCEQNLNHDAMYWYRQDPGQGLRLIYYSQIVNDFQKGDIAEGYSVSREKKESFPLTVTSAQKNPTAFYLCASSIFGGRGNQPQHFGDGTRLSIL.

This clone was recorded a few times. The V gene is TRBV25-1, the J gene TRBJ1-1, with 9 bases lining up with TRBD1. CDR3 size: 13 residues. Germline-derived CDR1 and CDR2 are MGHDK and SYGVNS. V trimming: 3 bases; J trimming: 4 bases; junction bases outside the gene matches: 0. The CDR3 region is CASSETGGTEAFF. The CDR3 DNA reads as TGTGCCAGCAGTGAGACAGGGGGCACTGAAGCTTTCTTT.

The V gene is TRBV4-3, the J gene TRBJ2-2; 14 positions agree with TRBD2. The germline CDR1 and CDR2 sequences are LGHNA and YSLEER. This CDR3 has 18 residues. V shed 0 bases, J shed 4 bases, and the junction held 4 bases outside the gene matches. Here the CDR3 reads CASSQETSGRASTGELFF. The CDR3 coding sequence is TGCGCCAGCAGCCAAGAGACTAGCGGGAGGGCCTCCACCGGGGAGCTGTTTTTT.

The chain carries TRBV12-5 and TRBJ1-3; D perhaps matches TRBD1 (5 bases). Germline V CDR1 and CDR2: LGHNT, FRNRAP. The CDR3 is made up of 15 amino acids. V was pared by 3 bases and J by 2 bases, with 11 bases between. CDR3 residues: CASGFGGNTGNTIYF. CDR3 DNA: TGTGCTAGTGGTTTCGGGGGAAACACTGGAAACACCATATATTTT. The variable domain in full, with the rest retrieved from reference TRBV12-5 and TRBJ1-3, is DARVTQTPRHKVTEMGQEVTMRCQPILGHNTVFWYRQTMMQGLELLAYFRNRAPLDDSGMPKDRFSAEMPDATLATLKIQPSEPRDSAVYFCASGFGGNTGNTIYFGEGSWLTVV.

The V and J genes are TRBV10-3 and TRBJ2-1, with TRBD2 matching over 11 bases. The CDR3 spans 15 residues. CDR1 ENHRY and CDR2 SYGVKD come from the germline V gene. The V and J ends lost 6 bases and 8 bases, in that order; junction bases with no gene match: 9. This CDR3 is CAIRELAGESDEQFF. CDR3 nucleotide sequence: TGTGCCATCAGGGAACTAGCGGGAGAGTCCGATGAGCAGTTCTTC.

J is TRBJ2-3 and V is TRBV7-2, with D maybe TRBD2 (5 bases). This CDR3 is 15 amino acids long. The germline V and J ends were trimmed by 1 base and 5 bases, with 13 bases remaining between them. Germline CDR1 and CDR2: SGHTA and FQGNSA. The CDR3 nucleotides are TGTGCCAGCAGCTTAGGGCCCGAGGGTCTAGATACGCAGTATTTT. It is translated as CASSLGPEGLDTQYF.

CDR3: CASSGSGTSRVEQFF. CDR3 DNA sequence: TGTGCCAGCAGTGGCTCCGGGACTAGCCGGGTTGAGCAGTTCTTC. The chain couples TRBV6-1 to TRBJ2-1; 9 bases are a match to TRBD2. Germline V gene sequence: CDR1 MNHNS, CDR2 SASEGT. The CDR3 loop spans 15 amino acids. The trim removed 4 bases at V and 9 bases at J, leaving 10 bases unmatched.

This rearrangement joins TRBV7-9 to TRBJ2-7; 8 nucleotides match TRBD1. CDR1 and CDR2 (germline): SEHNR, FQNEAQ (reference sequence). There are 14 residues in the CDR3. V lost 1 base and J lost 3; bases outside the gene matches: 2. The CDR3 protein is CASSLDRGFYEQYF. The CDR3, as DNA: TGTGCCAGCAGCTTAGACAGGGGGTTCTACGAGCAGTACTTC.

This rearrangement joins TRBV6-6 to TRBJ2-7; no definite D call. CDR3 length equals 14 residues. Germline loops: CDR1 MNHNY, CDR2 SVGAGI (reference sequence). Between the trimmed V and J ends, which lost 3 bases and 3 bases, there was a span of 12 bases. The CDR3 DNA reads as TGTGCCAGCAGTTATGCCCAACAGAACTACGAGCAGTACTTC. Translation gives CASSYAQQNYEQYF.

The chain carries TRBV5-1 and TRBJ1-2; no reliable D call. The V end was cut by 3 bases, the J end by 5 bases, with 11 bases between. Germline assignment: CDR1 SGHRS and CDR2 YFSETQ. The CDR3 length is 13 residues. CDR3 loop: CASSSRSRYGYTF. The CDR3 region has the DNA TGCGCCAGCAGCTCCCGGAGCAGATATGGCTACACCTTC.

In its sample, this clone was seen once. This chain links TRBV5-4 with TRBJ1-1, with D unclear. The CDR3 extends over 13 amino acids. The germline V gene has CDR1 SGHNT and CDR2 YYREEE (reference sequence). Trimming took 4 bases from V and 5 from J, leaving 12 bases between them. For the CDR3, the DNA is TGTGCCAGCAGCCCTGACGGGGAGACTGAAGCTTTCTTT. This codes for CASSPDGETEAFF.

The CDR3 here is CASSYSVLENQPQHF. Written as DNA, the CDR3 is TGTGCCAGCAGTTACAGCGTCTTAGAGAATCAGCCCCAGCATTTT. The chain couples TRBV6-6 to TRBJ1-5; D unresolved. CDR3 size: 15 residues. The germline V gene has CDR1 MNHNY and CDR2 SVGAGI (reference sequence). V gave up 2 bases and J gave up 4 bases, with 12 bases separating them.

The J gene is TRBJ1-2, the V gene TRBV28; the D is unclear. CDR1 MDHEN and CDR2 SYDVKM come from the germline V gene. There are 13 residues in the CDR3. Trimming took 3 bases from V and 0 from J, leaving 5 bases between them. CDR3 region: CASSFGANYGYTF. DNA of the CDR3: TGTGCCAGCAGTTTCGGTGCTAACTATGGCTACACCTTC.

The V gene is TRBV18, the J gene TRBJ2-7; 7 positions agree with TRBD1. This CDR3 contains 14 residues. The germline CDR1 and CDR2 sequences are KGHSH and LQKENI. Trimming at V came to 6 bases and at J to 3 bases, leaving 8 bases not matched to a gene. DNA of the CDR3: TGTGCCAGCTCTCCCGGACAGGAGAACTACGAGCAGTACTTC. Translated, it gives CASSPGQENYEQYF.

The chain combines TRBV5-1 with TRBJ2-3; 8 bases align to TRBD2. The V segment lost 4 bases and the J segment 3 bases; nucleotides outside the gene matches: 4. This CDR3 contains 14 residues. CDR1 and CDR2 (germline): SGHRS, YFSETQ. CDR3 bases: TGCGCCAGCAGCCCAACTAGCGGTACAGATACGCAGTATTTT. It specifies CASSPTSGTDTQYF.